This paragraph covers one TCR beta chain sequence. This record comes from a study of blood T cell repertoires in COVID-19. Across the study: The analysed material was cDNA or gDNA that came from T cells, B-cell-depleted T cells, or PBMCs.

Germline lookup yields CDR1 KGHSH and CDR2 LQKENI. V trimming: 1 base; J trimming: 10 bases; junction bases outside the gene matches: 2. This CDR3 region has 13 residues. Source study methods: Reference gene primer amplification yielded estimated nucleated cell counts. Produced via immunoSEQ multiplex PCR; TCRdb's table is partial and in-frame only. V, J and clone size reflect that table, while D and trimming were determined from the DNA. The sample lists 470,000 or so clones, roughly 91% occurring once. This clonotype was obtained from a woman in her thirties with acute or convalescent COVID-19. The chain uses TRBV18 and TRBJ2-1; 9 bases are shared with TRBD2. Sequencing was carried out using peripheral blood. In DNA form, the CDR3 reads TGTGCCAGCTCACCACAGGGGACTAGCGAGCAGTTCTTC. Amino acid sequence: CASSPQGTSEQFF.